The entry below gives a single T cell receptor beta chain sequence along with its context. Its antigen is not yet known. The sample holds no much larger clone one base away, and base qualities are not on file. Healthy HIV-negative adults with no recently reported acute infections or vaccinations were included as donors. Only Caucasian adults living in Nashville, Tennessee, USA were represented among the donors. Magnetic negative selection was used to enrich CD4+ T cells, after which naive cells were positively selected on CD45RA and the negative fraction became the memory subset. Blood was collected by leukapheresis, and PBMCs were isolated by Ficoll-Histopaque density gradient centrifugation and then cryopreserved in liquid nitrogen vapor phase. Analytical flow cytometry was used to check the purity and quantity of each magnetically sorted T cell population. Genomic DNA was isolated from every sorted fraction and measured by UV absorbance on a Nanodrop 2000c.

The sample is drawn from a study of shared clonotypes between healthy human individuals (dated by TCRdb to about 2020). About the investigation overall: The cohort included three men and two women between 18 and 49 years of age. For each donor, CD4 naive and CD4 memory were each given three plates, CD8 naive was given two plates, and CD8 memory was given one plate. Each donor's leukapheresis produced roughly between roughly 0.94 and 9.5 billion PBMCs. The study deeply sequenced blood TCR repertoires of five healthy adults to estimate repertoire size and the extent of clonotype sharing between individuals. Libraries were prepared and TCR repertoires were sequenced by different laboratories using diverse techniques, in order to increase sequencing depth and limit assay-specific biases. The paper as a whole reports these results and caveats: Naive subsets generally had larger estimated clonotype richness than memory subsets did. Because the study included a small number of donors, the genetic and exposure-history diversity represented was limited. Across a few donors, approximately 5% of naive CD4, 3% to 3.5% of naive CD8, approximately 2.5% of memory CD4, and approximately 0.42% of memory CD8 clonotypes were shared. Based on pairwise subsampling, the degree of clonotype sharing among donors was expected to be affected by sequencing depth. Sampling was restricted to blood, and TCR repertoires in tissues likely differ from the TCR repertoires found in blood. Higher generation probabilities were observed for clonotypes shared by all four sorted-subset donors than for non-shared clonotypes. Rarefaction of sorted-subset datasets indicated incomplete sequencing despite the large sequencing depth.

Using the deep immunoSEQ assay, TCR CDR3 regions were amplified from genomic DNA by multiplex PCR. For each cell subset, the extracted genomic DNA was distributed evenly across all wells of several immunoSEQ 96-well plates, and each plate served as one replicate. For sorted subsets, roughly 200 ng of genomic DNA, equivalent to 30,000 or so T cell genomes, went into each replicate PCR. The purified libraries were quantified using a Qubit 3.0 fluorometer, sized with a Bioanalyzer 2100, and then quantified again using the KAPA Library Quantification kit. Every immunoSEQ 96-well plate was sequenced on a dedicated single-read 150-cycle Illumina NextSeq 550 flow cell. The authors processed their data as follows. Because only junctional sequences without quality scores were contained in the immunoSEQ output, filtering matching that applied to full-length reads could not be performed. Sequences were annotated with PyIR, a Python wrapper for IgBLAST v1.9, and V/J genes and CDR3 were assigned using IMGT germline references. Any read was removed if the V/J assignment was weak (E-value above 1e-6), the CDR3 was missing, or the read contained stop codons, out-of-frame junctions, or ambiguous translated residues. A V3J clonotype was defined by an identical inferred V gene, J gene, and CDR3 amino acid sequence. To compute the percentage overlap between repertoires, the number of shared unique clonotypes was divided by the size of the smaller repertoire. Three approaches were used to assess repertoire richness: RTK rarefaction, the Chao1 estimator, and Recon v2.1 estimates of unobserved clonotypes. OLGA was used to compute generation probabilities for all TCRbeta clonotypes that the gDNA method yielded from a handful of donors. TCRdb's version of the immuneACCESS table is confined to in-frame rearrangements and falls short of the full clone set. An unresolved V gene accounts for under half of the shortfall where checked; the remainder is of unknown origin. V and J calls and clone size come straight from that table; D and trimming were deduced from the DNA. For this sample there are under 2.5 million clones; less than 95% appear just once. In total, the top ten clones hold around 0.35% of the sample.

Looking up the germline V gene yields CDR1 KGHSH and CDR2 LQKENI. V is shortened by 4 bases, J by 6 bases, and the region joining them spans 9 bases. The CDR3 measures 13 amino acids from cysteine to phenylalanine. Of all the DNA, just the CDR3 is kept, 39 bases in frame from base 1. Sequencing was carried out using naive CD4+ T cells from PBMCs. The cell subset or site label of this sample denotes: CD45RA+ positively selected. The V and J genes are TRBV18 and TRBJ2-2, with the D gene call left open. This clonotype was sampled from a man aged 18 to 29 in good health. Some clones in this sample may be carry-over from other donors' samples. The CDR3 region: CASSRVLAGELFF. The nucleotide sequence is TGTGCCAGCTCACGCGTCCTCGCCGGGGAGCTGTTTTTT. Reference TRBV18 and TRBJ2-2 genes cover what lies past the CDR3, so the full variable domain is NAGVMQNPRHLVRRRGQEARLRCSPMKGHSHVYWYRQLPEEGLKFMVYLQKENIIDESGMPKERFSAEFPKEGPSILRIQQVVRGDSAAYFCASSRVLAGELFFGEGSRLTVL.